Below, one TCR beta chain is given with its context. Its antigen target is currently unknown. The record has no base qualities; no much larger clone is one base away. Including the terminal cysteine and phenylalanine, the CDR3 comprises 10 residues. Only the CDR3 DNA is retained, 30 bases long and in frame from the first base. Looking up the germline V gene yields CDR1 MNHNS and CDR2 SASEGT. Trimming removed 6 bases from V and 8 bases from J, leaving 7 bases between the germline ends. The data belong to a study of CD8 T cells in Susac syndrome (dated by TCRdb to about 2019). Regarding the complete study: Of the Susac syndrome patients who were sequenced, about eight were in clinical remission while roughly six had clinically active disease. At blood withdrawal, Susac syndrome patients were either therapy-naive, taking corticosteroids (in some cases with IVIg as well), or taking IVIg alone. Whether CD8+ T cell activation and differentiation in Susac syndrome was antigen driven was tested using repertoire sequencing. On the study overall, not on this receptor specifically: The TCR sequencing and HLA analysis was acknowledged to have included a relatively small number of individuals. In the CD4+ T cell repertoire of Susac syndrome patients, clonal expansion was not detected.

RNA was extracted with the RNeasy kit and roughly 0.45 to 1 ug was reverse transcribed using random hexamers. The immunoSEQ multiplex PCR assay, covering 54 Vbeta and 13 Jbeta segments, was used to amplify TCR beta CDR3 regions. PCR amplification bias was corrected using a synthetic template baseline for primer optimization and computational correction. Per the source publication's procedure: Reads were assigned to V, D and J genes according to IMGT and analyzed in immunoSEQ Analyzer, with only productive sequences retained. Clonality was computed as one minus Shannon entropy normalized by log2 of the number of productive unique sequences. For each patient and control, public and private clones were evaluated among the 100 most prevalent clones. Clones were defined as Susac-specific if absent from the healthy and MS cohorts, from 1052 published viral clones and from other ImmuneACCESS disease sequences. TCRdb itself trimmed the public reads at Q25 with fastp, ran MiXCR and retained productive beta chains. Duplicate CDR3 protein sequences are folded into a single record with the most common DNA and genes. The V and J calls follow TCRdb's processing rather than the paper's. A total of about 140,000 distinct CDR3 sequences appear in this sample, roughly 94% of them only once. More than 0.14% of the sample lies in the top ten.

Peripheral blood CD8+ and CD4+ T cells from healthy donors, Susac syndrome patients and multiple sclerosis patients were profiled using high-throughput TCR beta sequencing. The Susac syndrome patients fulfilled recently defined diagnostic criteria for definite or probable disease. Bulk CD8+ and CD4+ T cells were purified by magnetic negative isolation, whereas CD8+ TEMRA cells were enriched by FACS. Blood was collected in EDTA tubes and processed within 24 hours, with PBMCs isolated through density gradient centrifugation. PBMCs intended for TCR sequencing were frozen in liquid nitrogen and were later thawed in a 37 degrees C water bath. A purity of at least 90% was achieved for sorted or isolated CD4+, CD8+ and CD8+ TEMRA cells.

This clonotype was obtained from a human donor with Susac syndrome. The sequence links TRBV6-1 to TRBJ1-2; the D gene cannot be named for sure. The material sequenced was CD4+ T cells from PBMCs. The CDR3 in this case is CASRDFGYTF. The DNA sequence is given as TGTGCCAGCAGGGACTTCGGCTACACCTTC.